These 7 T cell receptor beta chains share one sample of origin, sequenced in a study of T cells in women clearing cervical HPV infection. The protocol was immunoSEQ multiplex PCR, while the TCRdb copy is restricted to in-frame clones and leaves out a portion. This listing includes about 20,000 clones. Material: blood buffy coat. Receptor source: a woman aged 18-70 years with a cervical HPV16 infection that either progressed to CIN3+ or cleared (not recorded which).

A word on this clone: From the germline J gene comes the end of the CDR3, since the read stops 3 residues before it. The V and J genes are TRBV9 and TRBJ2-5; 13 bases are shared with TRBD2. V shed 4 bases and J 0 bases; nucleotides not matched to a gene: 6. This CDR3 is 17 amino acids long. Germline CDR1 is SGDLS and CDR2 is YYNGEE. CDR3 amino acids: CASSLGTSGNYQETQYF. The CDR3 bases that were read are TGTGCCAGCAGCCTAGGGACTAGCGGGAACTACCAAGAGACC.

About this clone itself: The CDR3 is cut off 3 residues early in the read; its end comes from the germline J gene. This chain connects TRBV5-6 to TRBJ1-2; perhaps TRBD1 as D (5 bases). The CDR3 has 14 amino acids. Germline loops: CDR1 SGHDT, CDR2 YYEEEE. CDR3 bases read: TGTGCCAGCAGCCCCAGGGTGGCCAAAAACATC. Amino acid sequence: CASSPRVAKNI. The whole CDR3 is CASSPRVAKNIYTF.

Details on this clone: The read halts 3 residues ahead of the CDR3 end, with the missing end drawn from the germline J gene. The chain combines TRBV7-6 with TRBJ1-2; 8 nucleotides agree with TRBD1. Germline V lookup: CDR1 SGHVS, CDR2 FNYEAQ. This CDR3 region has 15 residues. CDR3 DNA (partial): TGTGCCAGCAGCTTAGCTTCAGGGGGCCTCGATACC. Translating it yields CASSLASGGLDT. The entire CDR3 reads CASSLASGGLDTYTF. The full variable domain, rest sourced from reference TRBV7-6 and TRBJ1-2, is GAGVSQSPRYKVTKRGQDVALRCDPISGHVSLYWYRQALGQGPEFLTYFNYEAQQDKSGLPNDRFSAERPEGSISTLTIQRTEQRDSAMYRCASSLASGGLDTYTFGSGTRLTVV.

Comments on this clone: The CDR3 extends 3 residues past the end of the read, so its final part is completed from the germline J gene. The V and J genes are TRBV20-1 and TRBJ1-5, with TRBD1 matching 7 bases. Germline loops: CDR1 DFQATT, CDR2 SNEGSKA (reference sequence). The CDR3 covers 13 residues. The J segment lost 5 bases and the V segment lost 4 bases, leaving 5 bases of the junction unmatched. The sequenced part of the CDR3 DNA is TGCAGTGCTACGCAGGGGGATGATCAGCCC. Its translation: CSATQGDDQP. The whole CDR3 sequence reads CSATQGDDQPQHF.

About this clone itself: The observed sequence ends 3 residues before the CDR3 terminus, with the missing tail filled in from the germline J gene. The chain combines TRBV7-2 with TRBJ2-4, with 7 bases identical to TRBD1. Germline assignment: CDR1 SGHTA and CDR2 FQGNSA. The CDR3 covers 14 residues. CDR3 sequence reads: CASSPEIGAGGQYF. CDR3 DNA, as far as it was read: TGTGCCAGCAGCCCCGAGATAGGGGCAGGGGGT.

A word on this clone: The CDR3 goes on 3 residues after the read ends, and that part is filled in from the germline J gene. V usage is TRBV7-2 and J usage is TRBJ1-1, with TRBD1 matching over 8 bases. The V segment lost 3 bases and the J segment 5 bases; nucleotides outside the gene matches: 5. Germline CDR1 and CDR2: SGHTA and FQGNSA. There are 14 residues in the CDR3. CDR3 loop: CASSFGQGGTEAFF. CDR3 DNA, as far as it was read: TGTGCCAGCAGCTTCGGACAGGGAGGGACTGAA.

With regard to this clone: Read coverage stops 3 residues before the CDR3 terminus; the germline J gene supplies the remainder. This sequence joins TRBV6-2 or TRBV6-3 and TRBJ2-3; D might be TRBD1 (7 bases). Germline loops: CDR1 MNHEY, CDR2 SVGEGT. This CDR3 has 14 amino acids. Partial CDR3 DNA: TGTGCCAGCAGGATTACAGGGGTCCGGGAGACG. Translated, it gives CASRITGVRET. The entire CDR3 protein reads CASRITGVRETQYF.